The rows below give T cell receptor beta chains drawn from one sample of a study of blood T cell repertoires in COVID-19. Method: immunoSEQ multiplex PCR; TCRdb's copy keeps in-frame clones and lacks some. The sample shows roughly 300,000 clones, about 90% of them seen only once. Sequencing was carried out using peripheral blood. The receptors come from a woman aged 50 to 60 who had recovered from COVID-19. Each CDR3 is given with its conserved first and last residue. D genes are given only for firm matches. Expanded clones are given a class, and other clones once, few, many or no size at all.

d_call: .
clone_size: .
cdr3_length: 14
j_call: TRBJ1-4
v_call: TRBV7-2
cdr3_nt: TGTGCCAGCAGCCCCGGGGGGGCTAATGAAAAACTGTTTTTT
cdr3_aa: CASSPGGANEKLFF

d_call: TRBD1
clone_size: .
cdr3_length: 16
j_call: TRBJ2-2
v_call: TRBV19
cdr3_nt: TGTGCCAGTAGTATTTTTAGGACAGGGGGAACCGGGGAGCTGTTTTTT
cdr3_aa: CASSIFRTGGTGELFF

d_call: .
clone_size: .
cdr3_length: 17
j_call: TRBJ2-3
v_call: TRBV21-1
cdr3_nt: TGTGCCAGCAGCAGGCGGGGGAGGGGACTAGCCACAGATACGCAGTATTTT
cdr3_aa: CASSRRGRGLATDTQYF

d_call: .
clone_size: .
cdr3_length: 13
j_call: TRBJ1-2
v_call: TRBV5-4
cdr3_nt: TGTGCCAGCAGCATCACAGAGTTCTATGGCTACACCTTC
cdr3_aa: CASSITEFYGYTF

d_call: .
clone_size: .
cdr3_length: 12
j_call: TRBJ2-3
v_call: TRBV5-1
cdr3_nt: TGCGCCAGCAGCCAGCAGGGGGATACGCAGTATTTT
cdr3_aa: CASSQQGDTQYF

d_call: .
clone_size: .
cdr3_length: 13
j_call: TRBJ2-2
v_call: TRBV5-1
cdr3_nt: TGCGCCAGCAGCTTGGTCTTCACCGGGGAGCTGTTTTTT
cdr3_aa: CASSLVFTGELFF

d_call: .
clone_size: .
cdr3_length: 10
j_call: TRBJ2-7
v_call: TRBV2
cdr3_nt: TGTGCCAGCAGCCGCTACGAGCAGTACTTC
cdr3_aa: CASSRYEQYF

d_call: .
clone_size: .
cdr3_length: 15
j_call: TRBJ2-2
v_call: TRBV30
cdr3_nt: TGTGCCTGGAGTATAACTAGCCGGGTCACCGGGGAGCTGTTTTTT
cdr3_aa: CAWSITSRVTGELFF

d_call: .
clone_size: .
cdr3_length: 14
j_call: TRBJ2-7
v_call: TRBV6-5
cdr3_nt: TGTGCCAGCAGCCGGACGAGGGTAACCTACGAGCAGTACTTC
cdr3_aa: CASSRTRVTYEQYF

d_call: .
clone_size: .
cdr3_length: 15
j_call: TRBJ2-5
v_call: TRBV7-2
cdr3_nt: TGTGCCAGCAGCTTAGGTGGCAGGTGGGAGGAGACCCAGTACTTC
cdr3_aa: CASSLGGRWEETQYF

d_call: .
clone_size: once
cdr3_length: 16
j_call: TRBJ2-2
v_call: TRBV11-2
cdr3_nt: TGTGCCAGCAGACATCAACGGGGAGGGAACACCGGGGAGCTGTTTTTT
cdr3_aa: CASRHQRGGNTGELFF

d_call: .
clone_size: once
cdr3_length: 15
j_call: TRBJ2-1
v_call: TRBV10-3
cdr3_nt: TGTGCCATCAGTGAAAAAGGGAGCTCCTACAATGAGCAGTTCTTC
cdr3_aa: CAISEKGSSYNEQFF

d_call: .
clone_size: .
cdr3_length: 16
j_call: TRBJ2-1
v_call: TRBV9
cdr3_nt: TGTGCCAGCAGCGTAGTCGGGGGGCGTTACTACAATGAGCAGTTCTTC
cdr3_aa: CASSVVGGRYYNEQFF

d_call: .
clone_size: .
cdr3_length: 12
j_call: TRBJ2-7
v_call: TRBV20-1
cdr3_nt: TGCAGTGCTAGTAGAACAGGGACCGAGCAGTACTTC
cdr3_aa: CSASRTGTEQYF

d_call: .
clone_size: .
cdr3_length: 10
j_call: TRBJ2-7
v_call: TRBV5-5
cdr3_nt: TGTGCCTCCGACGCGGGGGAGCAGTACTTC
cdr3_aa: CASDAGEQYF

d_call: .
clone_size: once
cdr3_length: 15
j_call: TRBJ1-5
v_call: TRBV6-5
cdr3_nt: TGTGCCAGCTCGGAAACCCGGGGTTCCAATCAGCCCCAGCATTTT
cdr3_aa: CASSETRGSNQPQHF

d_call: .
clone_size: .
cdr3_length: 14
j_call: TRBJ2-5
v_call: TRBV7-9
cdr3_nt: TGTGCCAGCAGCTTAGCGGGAGTTTGGGAGACCCAGTACTTC
cdr3_aa: CASSLAGVWETQYF

d_call: .
clone_size: .
cdr3_length: 15
j_call: TRBJ1-4
v_call: TRBV4-3
cdr3_nt: TGCGCCAGCAGCCAAGAATACCCAGGGTTGGAAAAACTGTTTTTT
cdr3_aa: CASSQEYPGLEKLFF

d_call: TRBD1
clone_size: once
cdr3_length: 18
j_call: TRBJ2-3
v_call: TRBV5-1
cdr3_nt: TGCGCCAGCAGCTCGGAACTCTACAGGGGCCGCCGCACAGATACGCAGTATTTT
cdr3_aa: CASSSELYRGRRTDTQYF

d_call: .
clone_size: .
cdr3_length: 15
j_call: TRBJ1-6
v_call: TRBV7-2
cdr3_nt: TGTGCCAGCAGCGGGGATACAGGGAATAATTCACCCCTCCACTTT
cdr3_aa: CASSGDTGNNSPLHF

d_call: TRBD1
clone_size: .
cdr3_length: 14
j_call: TRBJ1-4
v_call: TRBV3-1/TRBV3-2
cdr3_nt: TGTGCCAGCAGCCAGGGACAGACAGATGAAAAACTGTTTTTT
cdr3_aa: CASSQGQTDEKLFF

d_call: .
clone_size: .
cdr3_length: 15
j_call: TRBJ2-7
v_call: TRBV7-3
cdr3_nt: TGTGCCAGCAGCCCCAACCCGGGACAACCCTACGAGCAGTACTTC
cdr3_aa: CASSPNPGQPYEQYF

d_call: TRBD1
clone_size: .
cdr3_length: 15
j_call: TRBJ1-2
v_call: TRBV7-9
cdr3_nt: TGTGCCAGCAGCCCCGGGGACAGGGGGCTTTTGGGCTACACCTTC
cdr3_aa: CASSPGDRGLLGYTF

d_call: TRBD1
clone_size: few
cdr3_length: 15
j_call: TRBJ2-2
v_call: TRBV5-1
cdr3_nt: TGCGCCAGCAGTGCCGGGACAGGGTACACCGGGGAGCTGTTTTTT
cdr3_aa: CASSAGTGYTGELFF

d_call: .
clone_size: .
cdr3_length: 13
j_call: TRBJ1-2
v_call: TRBV14
cdr3_nt: TGTGCCAGCAGCCCTTTGGGCGTCGGTGGCTACACCTTC
cdr3_aa: CASSPLGVGGYTF

d_call: .
clone_size: .
cdr3_length: 13
j_call: TRBJ1-5
v_call: TRBV7-8
cdr3_nt: TGTGCCAGCAGCTTATCTCGCAATCAGCCCCAGCATTTT
cdr3_aa: CASSLSRNQPQHF

d_call: TRBD1
clone_size: .
cdr3_length: 15
j_call: TRBJ2-5
v_call: TRBV28
cdr3_nt: TGTGCCAGCGGAACCGGGACAGGGGCGTCAGAGACCCAGTACTTC
cdr3_aa: CASGTGTGASETQYF

d_call: TRBD2
clone_size: .
cdr3_length: 13
j_call: TRBJ2-7
v_call: TRBV5-4
cdr3_nt: TGTGCCAGCAGCTTGGGGGAGGGCCTCGAGCAGTACTTC
cdr3_aa: CASSLGEGLEQYF

d_call: .
clone_size: few
cdr3_length: 13
j_call: TRBJ1-2
v_call: TRBV2
cdr3_nt: TGTGCCAGCAGCCTTCAGTCTGACGGGGGCTACACCTTC
cdr3_aa: CASSLQSDGGYTF

d_call: .
clone_size: .
cdr3_length: 15
j_call: TRBJ1-1
v_call: TRBV20-1
cdr3_nt: TGCAGTGCTAGTAGCCCCGCGGGAGGGAACACTGAAGCTTTCTTT
cdr3_aa: CSASSPAGGNTEAFF

d_call: TRBD2
clone_size: .
cdr3_length: 15
j_call: TRBJ2-2
v_call: TRBV24-1
cdr3_nt: TGTGCCACCAGTGATTTGCGGGAGGGTTCCGGGGAGCTGTTTTTT
cdr3_aa: CATSDLREGSGELFF

d_call: .
clone_size: once
cdr3_length: 15
j_call: TRBJ2-7
v_call: TRBV6-1
cdr3_nt: TGTGCCAGCAGTGAACTTCTCGCTACGTACGTCGAGCAGTACTTC
cdr3_aa: CASSELLATYVEQYF

d_call: TRBD2
clone_size: .
cdr3_length: 16
j_call: TRBJ2-1
v_call: TRBV5-1
cdr3_nt: TGCGCCAGCAGCTCGGGACTAGCGGGATTATACAATGAGCAGTTCTTC
cdr3_aa: CASSSGLAGLYNEQFF

d_call: .
clone_size: .
cdr3_length: 13
j_call: TRBJ1-2
v_call: TRBV29-1
cdr3_nt: TGCAGCGTTTGGCCGGGGGGGGACTATGGCTACACCTTC
cdr3_aa: CSVWPGGDYGYTF

d_call: TRBD2
clone_size: .
cdr3_length: 15
j_call: TRBJ2-3
v_call: TRBV5-1
cdr3_nt: TGCGCCAGCAGCTTGGAACTAGCGGGGGTGGATACGCAGTATTTT
cdr3_aa: CASSLELAGVDTQYF

d_call: TRBD1
clone_size: .
cdr3_length: 15
j_call: TRBJ1-4
v_call: TRBV28
cdr3_nt: TGTGCCAGCAGTTTCCTGGGACAGGGTAACGAAAAACTGTTTTTT
cdr3_aa: CASSFLGQGNEKLFF

d_call: .
clone_size: .
cdr3_length: 15
j_call: TRBJ2-7
v_call: TRBV15
cdr3_nt: TGTGCCACCAGCAGAGGGGGGACAGGGACTAGCGAGCAGTACTTC
cdr3_aa: CATSRGGTGTSEQYF

d_call: .
clone_size: .
cdr3_length: 15
j_call: TRBJ2-1
v_call: TRBV7-8
cdr3_nt: TGTGCCAGCAGTAAAGACGCTAGCTCCTACAATGAGCAGTTCTTC
cdr3_aa: CASSKDASSYNEQFF

d_call: TRBD1
clone_size: .
cdr3_length: 13
j_call: TRBJ2-1
v_call: TRBV5-1
cdr3_nt: TGCGCCAGCGGTGACAGGGGGTTGAATGAGCAGTTCTTC
cdr3_aa: CASGDRGLNEQFF

d_call: TRBD1
clone_size: .
cdr3_length: 13
j_call: TRBJ2-7
v_call: TRBV30
cdr3_nt: TGTGCCTGGAGTGGGGACAGGGACCTCGAGCAGTACTTC
cdr3_aa: CAWSGDRDLEQYF

d_call: .
clone_size: .
cdr3_length: 13
j_call: TRBJ1-3
v_call: TRBV7-3
cdr3_nt: TGTGCCAGCAGCTTAAATCCCCGAGACACCATATATTTT
cdr3_aa: CASSLNPRDTIYF

d_call: TRBD1
clone_size: few
cdr3_length: 13
j_call: TRBJ1-2
v_call: TRBV14
cdr3_nt: TGTGCCAGCAGCCACGGGACAGGGGTTGGCTACACCTTC
cdr3_aa: CASSHGTGVGYTF

d_call: .
clone_size: few
cdr3_length: 13
j_call: TRBJ1-2
v_call: TRBV5-1
cdr3_nt: TGCGCCAGCAGCTTGGTTTCAGACTCTGGCTACACCTTC
cdr3_aa: CASSLVSDSGYTF